The rows below give T cell receptor beta chains drawn from one sample of a study of blood T cell repertoires in COVID-19. Sequenced by immunoSEQ multiplex PCR; TCRdb stores in-frame clones only, minus some. Of about 21,000 clones detected, roughly 85% appear once; the ten largest clones hold 55% to 65%. The sequenced sample was peripheral blood. These receptor sequences come from a man aged 80 or over with acute or convalescent COVID-19. The CDR3 runs from the conserved cysteine through the conserved F or W. D genes are given only for firm matches. The size entry is marked missing in some rows and otherwise reads once, few, many or a size class.

size,V,D,length,J,DNA,CDR3
.,TRBV5-1,TRBD1,16,TRBJ2-2,TGCGCCAGCAGCTCGGCAGGGGGCGTAGCGACCGGGGAGCTGTTTTTT,CASSSAGGVATGELFF
.,TRBV6-2/TRBV6-3,TRBD1,17,TRBJ2-3,TGTGCCAGCAGTTTCGCCGGGACAGCGAGAGGCACAGATACGCAGTATTTT,CASSFAGTARGTDTQYF
.,TRBV3-1/TRBV3-2,TRBD1,17,TRBJ1-6,TGTGCCAGCAGCCAAGAAAGAGGAGGGACAGCTAATTCACCCCTCCACTTT,CASSQERGGTANSPLHF
.,TRBV2,.,12,TRBJ1-1,TGTGCCAGCGGGACACAGAACACTGAAGCTTTCTTT,CASGTQNTEAFF
.,TRBV3-1/TRBV3-2,.,14,TRBJ2-1,TGTGCCAGCAGCCGTGGGGCCGGCTACAATGAGCAGTTCTTC,CASSRGAGYNEQFF
few,TRBV5-6,.,16,TRBJ1-2,TGTGCCAGCAGCTTGTGGGGGGGCAAGACCGTGTATGGCTACACCTTC,CASSLWGGKTVYGYTF
.,TRBV7-8,.,12,TRBJ1-5,TGTGCCAGCAGCCCCTCGGGGCAGCCCCAGCATTTT,CASSPSGQPQHF
.,TRBV5-1,.,16,TRBJ2-7,TGCGCCAGCAGCTTAGGGGCAGGGCAAAACCACTACGAGCAGTACTTC,CASSLGAGQNHYEQYF
few,TRBV5-1,TRBD2,15,TRBJ2-5,TGCGCCAGCAGCTTGGCGGGGGGGCCGTTAGAGACCCAGTACTTC,CASSLAGGPLETQYF
.,TRBV11-1,.,13,TRBJ2-2,TGTGCCAGCAGGCCCTTACGGGGCGGGGAGCTGTTTTTT,CASRPLRGGELFF
.,TRBV19,.,15,TRBJ1-2,TGTGCCAGTAGCGAACAGGGCACAAGAAACTATGGCTACACCTTC,CASSEQGTRNYGYTF
.,TRBV21-1,.,14,TRBJ1-1,TGTGCCAGCAGCAAGAGGGACAGGGCGGCTGAAGCTTTCTTT,CASSKRDRAAEAFF
few,TRBV14,TRBD1,15,TRBJ1-1,TGTGCCAGCTCGACAGGGAATCTGTTGAACACTGAAGCTTTCTTT,CASSTGNLLNTEAFF